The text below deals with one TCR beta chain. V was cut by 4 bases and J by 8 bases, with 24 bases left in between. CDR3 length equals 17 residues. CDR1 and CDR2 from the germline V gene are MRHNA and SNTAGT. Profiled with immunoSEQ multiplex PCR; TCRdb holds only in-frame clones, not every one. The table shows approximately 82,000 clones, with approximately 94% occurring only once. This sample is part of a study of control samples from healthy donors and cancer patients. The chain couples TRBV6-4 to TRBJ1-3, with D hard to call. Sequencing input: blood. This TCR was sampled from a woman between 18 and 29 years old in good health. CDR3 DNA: TGTGCCAGCAGTGTTCCCCGGGAAATAGGACGGACGGACACCATATATTTT. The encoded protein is CASSVPREIGRTDTIYF.